This passage covers 23 T cell receptor beta chains from one sample sequenced in a study of blood T cells in healthy people across ages. Using a J-beta primer mix together with a sample-barcoded 5' primer, a second PCR was run for about 6 to 12 cycles. TCRdb fed the 5' RACE reads into MiXCR, producing one record per CDR3 protein. The sample carries 550,000 to 600,000 distinct CDR3 sequences, around half recorded once. The sequenced material came from blood. Source of these receptors: an elderly man in good health.

The table lists this clonotype with a few counts. The chain combines TRBV10-2 with TRBJ2-3, with a tentative D call TRBD1 (6 bases). Germline CDR1 and CDR2: WSHSY and SAAADI. Trimming took 6 bases from V and 2 from J, leaving 9 bases between them. The length of the CDR3 is 13 residues. The CDR3 here is CASRDRYTDTQYF. In nucleotides, the CDR3 is TGCGCCAGCAGGGACAGATACACAGATACGCAGTATTTT.

This clonotype showed up many times. The chain combines TRBV6-6 with TRBJ1-1, with 9 bases aligning to TRBD1. V dropped 6 bases and J dropped 11; count of bases not matched to a gene: 16. The CDR3 has 15 residues. Germline V CDR1 and CDR2: MNHNY, SVGAGI (reference sequence). The CDR3 loop is CASRETGDRVFSAFF. Here the CDR3 DNA reads TGTGCCAGCAGGGAGACTGGGGACAGGGTCTTTTCTGCTTTCTTT.

CDR3 in DNA: TGTGCCAGCAGCGTAGAACCTCACCAGCCCCAGCATTTT. It is translated as CASSVEPHQPQHF. The V and J genes are TRBV9 and TRBJ1-5; no definite D call. Trimming cost V 0 bases and J 7 bases, with 8 bases left between them. The germline gives CDR1 SGDLS, CDR2 YYNGEE. The length of the CDR3 is 13 residues.

This clonotype has just a few counts. This chain uses TRBV9 with TRBJ2-1; D perhaps matches TRBD2 (5 bases). Looked up from germline, CDR1 is SGDLS and CDR2 is YYNGEE. The CDR3 totals 15 residues. V gave up 0 bases and J gave up 7 bases, with 14 bases separating them. DNA for the CDR3: TGTGCCAGCAGCGTAGGGGTTTTGCGGGTAAATGAGCAGTTCTTC. Its translation: CASSVGVLRVNEQFF.

This chain joins TRBV6-2 or TRBV6-3 and TRBJ2-7; either TRBD1 or TRBD2 may supply D (5 bases each). Germline CDR1 is MNHEY and CDR2 is SVGEGT. This CDR3 contains 14 residues. Trimming removed 6 bases from V and 5 bases from J, with 17 bases in between. The CDR3 sequence: CASRNGDGPNEQYF. CDR3 nucleotide sequence: TGTGCCAGCAGGAATGGGGACGGACCAAACGAGCAGTACTTC.

This clonotype was seen more than once but under ten times. The chain has TRBV9 and TRBJ2-5, with D hard to call. The CDR3 loop spans 14 amino acids. Between the trimmed V and J ends, which lost 0 bases and 2 bases, there was a span of 8 bases. Germline V lookup: CDR1 SGDLS, CDR2 YYNGEE. Here the CDR3 reads CASSVGIGQETQYF. CDR3 in DNA: TGTGCCAGCAGCGTAGGCATAGGACAAGAGACCCAGTACTTC. Together with reference TRBV9 and TRBJ2-5, the CDR3 gives the full variable domain: DSGVTQTPKHLITATGQRVTLRCSPRSGDLSVYWYQQSLDQGLQFLIQYYNGEERAKGNILERFSAQQFPDLHSELNLSSLELGDSALYFCASSVGIGQETQYFGPGTRLLVL.

The chain uses TRBV6-1 and TRBJ1-3; a weak D match, TRBD1 (5 bases). The CDR3 sequence is 18 residues long. V lost 8 bases and J lost 0, with 23 bases in between. The germline V gene has CDR1 MNHNS and CDR2 SASEGT. The CDR3 DNA is TGTGCCAGCCGAGGGGCCCCCGACGTCTTGATCTCTGGAAACACCATATATTTT. This encodes CASRGAPDVLISGNTIYF.

Many counts were recorded for this clonotype. This chain connects TRBV6-6 to TRBJ1-1; D remains ambiguous. Germline V gene lookup returns CDR1 MNHNY and CDR2 SVGAGI (reference sequence). The V end was cut by 2 bases, the J end by 6 bases, with 13 bases between. The CDR3 sequence is 14 residues long. The CDR3 bases are TGTGCCAGCAGTTACCAAACTGCGGTGGCTGAAGCTTTCTTT. Translation gives CASSYQTAVAEAFF.

The rearrangement joins TRBV20-1 to TRBJ2-1; TRBD2 aligns across 12 bases. This CDR3 region has 15 residues. The V gene's germline CDR1 is DFQATT and CDR2 SNEGSKA (reference sequence). With 1 base clipped from V and 6 bases from J, the junction kept 4 bases outside the gene matches. CDR3 DNA sequence: TGCAGTGCTAGAGGTCCTAGCGGGAGGGCCAATGAGCAGTTCTTC. This gives the protein CSARGPSGRANEQFF.

Concerning this clonotype itself: One end of the junction does not line up with germline, which may come from a read error. This chain joins TRBV12-3 or TRBV12-4 and TRBJ2-5; TRBD1 matches at 9 bases. CDR3 length: 13 residues. The CDR3 protein is CASRGTGQGTQYF. Written as DNA, the CDR3 is TGTGCCAGCAGGGGGACAGGGCAAGGGACCCAGTACTTC.

The chain combines TRBV21-1 with TRBJ1-2; the listed D gene, TRBD1, was not tested against the DNA. TRBV21-1 is recorded as a pseudogene. The CDR3 totals 15 residues. The CDR3 protein is CASSKDGRTAYGYTF. The CDR3 bases are TGTGCCAGCAGCAAAGATGGAAGGACAGCTTATGGCTACACCTTC.

The chain employs TRBV12-3 or TRBV12-4 and TRBJ1-5; TRBD1 aligns across 8 bases. V trimming: 6 bases; J trimming: 0 bases; junction bases outside the gene matches: 13. This CDR3 is 18 amino acids long. CDR3: CASRRDRFNPYSNQPQHF. CDR3 coding DNA: TGTGCCAGCAGACGGGACAGGTTTAACCCGTATAGCAATCAGCCCCAGCATTTT.

The count of this clonotype is one. The gene calls are TRBV28 and TRBJ2-7; D is unclear. Trimming left V 5 bases short and J 4 bases short, with 9 bases between. Germline CDR1 is MDHEN and CDR2 is SYDVKM. The CDR3 consists of 12 residues. The DNA for the CDR3 is TGTGCCAGCAGTGTACGTCAATACGAGCAGTACTTC. Amino acids: CASSVRQYEQYF.

This clonotype has more than one count but fewer than ten. The chain recombines TRBV20-1 with TRBJ2-3; D remains unclear. Germline V gene sequence: CDR1 DFQATT, CDR2 SNEGSKA (reference sequence). Trimming pared 6 bases from V and 0 bases from J, leaving 7 bases between. The length of the CDR3 is 12 residues. The CDR3: CSAPESTDTQYF. The CDR3 DNA is TGCAGTGCGCCGGAGAGCACAGATACGCAGTATTTT.

This clonotype was picked up one time. The chain carries TRBV9 and TRBJ2-5; 8 nucleotides align to TRBD1. From germline, CDR1 is SGDLS and CDR2 YYNGEE. V gave up 0 bases and J gave up 11 bases; unmatched junction bases: 9. The CDR3 spans 14 residues. DNA for the CDR3: TGTGCCAGCAGCGTAGGGCAGGGGGCAGGAGAGCAGTACTTC. Protein sequence: CASSVGQGAGEQYF.

In this sample, this clonotype turned up a few times. J is TRBJ2-1 and V is TRBV28, with unresolved D. Trimming left V 4 bases short and J 5 bases short, with 15 bases between. The CDR3 sequence is 15 residues long. CDR1 is MDHEN and CDR2 is SYDVKM in the germline V gene. The CDR3 is CASSSISSLDNEQFF. CDR3 bases: TGTGCCAGCAGTTCCATATCAAGCTTGGACAATGAGCAGTTCTTC.

Concerning this clonotype: The junction departs from the called germline gene at one end, perhaps through a read error. The genes are TRBV18 and TRBJ2-1, with 7 nucleotides matching TRBD1. From germline, CDR1 is KGHSH and CDR2 LQKENI. There are 15 residues in the CDR3. CDR3 sequence: CATQGQDTRYSEQFF. For the CDR3, the DNA is TGTGCCACCCAAGGACAGGACACGAGGTACAGTGAGCAGTTCTTC.

This chain links TRBV20-1 with TRBJ1-5; D might be TRBD1 (6 bases). Germline CDR1 reads DFQATT; CDR2 reads SNEGSKA (reference sequence). V lost 3 bases, J lost 2 bases, and 11 bases lay in between. The CDR3 sequence is 14 residues long. In DNA form, the CDR3 reads TGCAGTGCTAGCAGGGGCATCCGCAATCAGCCCCAGCATTTT. Protein product: CSASRGIRNQPQHF.

V gene TRBV7-2 combines with J gene TRBJ2-7; D might be TRBD2 (6 bases). The CDR3 extends over 15 amino acids. The V and J ends lost 0 bases and 7 bases respectively, with 16 bases between them. Germline loops: CDR1 SGHTA, CDR2 FQGNSA. CDR3 bases: TGTGCCAGCAGCTTAGCGGGAGGTCCTCAAAATGAGCAGTACTTC. The encoded protein is CASSLAGGPQNEQYF.

The rearrangement uses TRBV7-3 and TRBJ1-1; a possible D gene is TRBD1 (5 bases). Germline lookup yields CDR1 SGHTA and CDR2 FQGTGA. The CDR3 sequence is 15 residues long. V was trimmed by 5 bases and J by 5 bases, leaving 18 bases between them. The CDR3 DNA reads as TGTGCCAGCAGCCCTCAGGGAGGGGAAAGAACTGAAGCTTTCTTT. This gives the protein CASSPQGGERTEAFF.

V gene TRBV20-1 combines with J gene TRBJ1-1; the D gene is possibly TRBD1 (5 bases). Between the trimmed V and J ends, which lost 7 bases and 11 bases, there was a span of 20 bases. The CDR3 loop spans 12 amino acids. Germline lookup yields CDR1 DFQATT and CDR2 SNEGSKA (reference sequence). The CDR3 reads CSVPANGGGAFF. The CDR3 nucleotides read TGCAGTGTTCCGGCCAACGGGGGGGGTGCTTTCTTT.

V gene TRBV9 combines with J gene TRBJ2-5; either TRBD1 or TRBD2 may fit D (6 bases each). V was trimmed by 3 bases and J by 1 base, leaving 16 bases between them. CDR3 length: 16 amino acids. Germline values: CDR1 SGDLS, CDR2 YYNGEE. The CDR3 DNA follows: TGTGCCAGCAGCGCAGCCCCCGGAGGGGGCCAAGAGACCCAGTACTTC. This sequence encodes CASSAAPGGGQETQYF.

CDR3 region: CASSQDPGRTYGYTF. CDR3 nucleotides: TGTGCCAGCAGCCAAGATCCGGGCAGGACCTATGGCTACACCTTC. The chain has TRBV14 and TRBJ1-2; D unclear. Deletions cut 0 bases from V and 4 bases from J, with 12 bases between. CDR1 and CDR2 (germline): SGHDN, FVKESK. The CDR3 consists of 15 residues.